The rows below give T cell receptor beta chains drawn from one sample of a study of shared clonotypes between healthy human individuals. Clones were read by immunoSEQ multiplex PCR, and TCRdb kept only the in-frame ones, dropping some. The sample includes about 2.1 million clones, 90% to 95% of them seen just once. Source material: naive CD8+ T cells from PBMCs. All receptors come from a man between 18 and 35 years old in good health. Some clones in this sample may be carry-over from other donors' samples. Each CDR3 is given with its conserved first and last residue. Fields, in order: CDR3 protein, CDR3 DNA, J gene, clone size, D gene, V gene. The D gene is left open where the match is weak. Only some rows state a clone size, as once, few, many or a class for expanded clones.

CDR3 protein: CASSHFRGESSYEQYF
CDR3 DNA: TGCGCCAGCAGCCACTTTCGAGGAGAGAGCTCCTACGAGCAGTACTTC
J gene: TRBJ2-7
clone size: few
D gene: -
V gene: TRBV4-1

CDR3 protein: CASSFANTEAFF
CDR3 DNA: TGCGCCAGCAGCTTCGCTAACACTGAAGCTTTCTTT
J gene: TRBJ1-1
clone size: -
D gene: -
V gene: TRBV5-1

CDR3 protein: CASSLGENRWGNQPQHF
CDR3 DNA: TGTGCCAGCAGCTTAGGGGAGAATAGATGGGGCAATCAGCCCCAGCATTTT
J gene: TRBJ1-5
clone size: -
D gene: -
V gene: TRBV7-7

CDR3 protein: CASSFMGDEQFF
CDR3 DNA: TGTGCCAGCAGTTTTATGGGGGATGAGCAGTTCTTC
J gene: TRBJ2-1
clone size: -
D gene: -
V gene: TRBV27

CDR3 protein: CASSSSGGLAVYNEQFF
CDR3 DNA: TGTGCCAGCAGCTCTAGCGGGGGACTAGCGGTATACAATGAGCAGTTCTTC
J gene: TRBJ2-1
clone size: once
D gene: TRBD2
V gene: TRBV7-9

CDR3 protein: CASSLGLREQYF
CDR3 DNA: TGTGCCAGCAGCCTCGGACTCCGCGAGCAGTACTTC
J gene: TRBJ2-7
clone size: -
D gene: -
V gene: TRBV5-4

CDR3 protein: CASSQDEGTTNEKLFF
CDR3 DNA: TGCGCCAGCAGCCAAGACGAGGGAACAACTAATGAAAAACTGTTTTTT
J gene: TRBJ1-4
clone size: once
D gene: -
V gene: TRBV4-1

CDR3 protein: CAPSVGTGGDSVYNEQFF
CDR3 DNA: TGTGCCCCCTCGGTAGGGACAGGGGGGGATTCCGTATACAATGAGCAGTTCTTC
J gene: TRBJ2-1
clone size: -
D gene: -
V gene: TRBV21-1

CDR3 protein: CASSIPRRMNTEAFF
CDR3 DNA: TGTGCCAGTAGTATCCCCCGCAGAATGAACACTGAAGCTTTCTTT
J gene: TRBJ1-1
clone size: -
D gene: -
V gene: TRBV19

CDR3 protein: CASSPPALNTEAFF
CDR3 DNA: TGTGCCAGCAGCCCACCGGCCCTTAACACTGAAGCTTTCTTT
J gene: TRBJ1-1
clone size: -
D gene: -
V gene: TRBV6-6